The present TCR beta chain was sequenced within a study of T cells in Graves' hyperthyroidism and ophthalmopathy. There were TCR beta CDR3 regions amplified from RNA transcripts. Carried out on the TCR CDR3, a first-round RT-PCR used the HTBI primer set. Each CDR3 protein is one row after TCRdb ran MiXCR on the multiplex PCR reads. The table includes hundreds of thousands of distinct CDR3 sequences, around 39% detected once. The sample holds many counts of this clonotype. The sample taken for sequencing was blood. This TCR derives from a man between 18 and 29 years old with Graves' hyperthyroidism.

As DNA, the CDR3 is TGCAGCGTTGTCGGGGCCTACGAGCAGTACTTC. This encodes CSVVGAYEQYF. V is TRBV29-1 and J is TRBJ2-7; TRBD2 might be the D (5 bases). Germline lookup yields CDR1 SQVTM and CDR2 ANQGSEA. The germline V and J ends were trimmed by 4 bases and 2 bases, with 6 bases remaining between them. This CDR3 has 11 residues.